What follows are 27 T cell receptor beta chains derived from one specimen sequenced in a study of blood T cell repertoires in COVID-19. Assay used: immunoSEQ multiplex PCR; TCRdb lists only in-frame clones, some missing. The sample gives 200,000 to 250,000 clones, 80% of which show up once; 7.2% is in the top ten. The specimen was peripheral blood. Source of these receptors: a woman in her 70s with acute or convalescent COVID-19.

The chain carries TRBV28 and TRBJ2-6; the D gene is possibly TRBD1 (5 bases). V gave up 6 bases and J gave up 2 bases, with 11 bases separating them. The CDR3 consists of 15 residues. Per the germline V gene, CDR1 is MDHEN and CDR2 is SYDVKM. The CDR3 is CASRVPGTGANVLTF. The CDR3 DNA sequence: TGTGCCAGCAGAGTACCAGGGACTGGGGCCAACGTCCTGACTTTC.

This clone has only one observation. The rearrangement uses TRBV6-5 and TRBJ2-3, with TRBD1 matching 9 bases. The V segment lost 6 bases and the J segment 6 bases; nucleotides outside the gene matches: 7. Germline loops: CDR1 MNHEY, CDR2 SVGAGI. The CDR3 runs to 14 residues. Here the CDR3 DNA reads TGTGCCAGCAGCGCGACAGGGGGTGCGGATACGCAGTATTTT. This codes for CASSATGGADTQYF.

The rearrangement uses TRBV11-2 and TRBJ2-2, with TRBD2 matching 9 bases. This CDR3 is 17 amino acids long. Germline lookup yields CDR1 SGHAT and CDR2 FQNNGV. The trim removed 1 base at V and 6 bases at J, leaving 9 bases unmatched. The CDR3 spells CASSLVGSRGGSGELFF. The DNA of the CDR3 is TGTGCCAGCAGCTTAGTTGGTTCGCGGGGGGGCTCCGGGGAGCTGTTTTTT.

This clone was observed a single time. The V gene is TRBV5-1, the J gene TRBJ1-3; 10 bases align to TRBD1. This CDR3 is built from 14 residues. The V and J ends lost 4 bases and 7 bases, in that order; junction bases with no gene match: 5. Germline CDR1 SGHRS, CDR2 YFSETQ. Written as DNA, the CDR3 is TGCGCCAGCAGCCAGGGACAGGGGACTAACACCATATATTTT. This translates into CASSQGQGTNTIYF.

The gene calls are TRBV7-2 and TRBJ1-1, with D possibly TRBD1 on 5 matching bases. Trimming shortened V by 4 bases and J by 2 bases, and 14 bases separated the two germline ends. There are 15 residues in the CDR3. From germline, CDR1 is SGHTA and CDR2 FQGNSA. The CDR3 protein is CASSYSGGFNTEAFF. CDR3 DNA sequence: TGTGCCAGCAGCTACTCCGGGGGATTCAACACTGAAGCTTTCTTT.

The chain carries TRBV14 and TRBJ2-3, with TRBD1 matching 8 bases. Germline V CDR1 and CDR2: SGHDN, FVKESK. The CDR3 runs to 15 residues. The trim removed 5 bases at V and 5 bases at J, leaving 9 bases unmatched. The CDR3 bases are TGTGCCAGCAGCGTCTCGACAGGGGCTAAAGATACGCAGTATTTT. The encoded protein is CASSVSTGAKDTQYF. Variable domain in full (rest from reference TRBV14 and TRBJ2-3): EAGVTQFPSHSVIEKGQTVTLRCDPISGHDNLYWYRRVMGKEIKFLLHFVKESKQDESGMPNNRFLAERTGGTYSTLKVQPAELEDSGVYFCASSVSTGAKDTQYFGPGTRLTVL.

The rearrangement joins TRBV30 to TRBJ1-4; D gene unclear. Germline CDR1 and CDR2: GTSNPN and SVGIG (reference sequence). There are 14 residues in the CDR3. V shed 2 bases and J shed 4 bases, with 11 bases lying between them. The CDR3 sequence is CAWSRYGYNEKLFF. CDR3 bases: TGTGCCTGGAGTAGATACGGTTATAATGAAAAACTGTTTTTT.

The CDR3 reads CAWSGGVQETQYF. The CDR3 nucleotides are TGTGCCTGGAGCGGGGGGGTACAAGAGACCCAGTACTTC. The V and J genes are TRBV30 and TRBJ2-5; 8 nucleotides match TRBD2. Germline values: CDR1 GTSNPN, CDR2 SVGIG (reference sequence). The junction had 2 bases not matched to a gene; V was cut back by 3 bases and J by 2 bases. This CDR3 spans 13 amino acids.

This chain joins TRBV15 and TRBJ2-5, with a tentative D call TRBD1 (5 bases). Germline CDR1 reads LNHNV; CDR2 reads YYDKDF (reference sequence). V was pared by 1 base and J by 8 bases, with 11 bases between. CDR3 length equals 13 residues. The CDR3: CATSRVDRATQYF. For the CDR3, the DNA is TGTGCCACCAGCAGAGTTGACAGAGCAACCCAGTACTTC.

In its sample, this clone was seen many times. The J gene is TRBJ2-5, the V gene TRBV5-1, with D possibly TRBD1 on 6 matching bases. CDR1 SGHRS and CDR2 YFSETQ come from the germline V gene. The CDR3 runs to 17 residues. V lost 0 bases and J lost 4, with 19 bases in between. For the CDR3, the DNA is TGCGCCAGCAGCTTGGGAGGGCGTGCAGGGGCGCGAGAGACCCAGTACTTC. Translation: CASSLGGRAGARETQYF.

CDR3 loop: CASSVPPGTGNSPLHF. CDR3 DNA sequence: TGTGCCAGTAGTGTCCCCCCCGGGACAGGGAATTCACCCCTCCACTTT. The chain employs TRBV19 and TRBJ1-6, with TRBD1 identical over 9 bases. The germline V gene has CDR1 LNHDA and CDR2 SQIVND (reference sequence). The CDR3 runs to 16 residues. V trimming: 5 bases; J trimming: 7 bases; junction bases outside the gene matches: 9.

V usage is TRBV19 and J usage is TRBJ1-1; 8 nucleotides agree with TRBD1. V trimming: 5 bases; J trimming: 1 base; junction bases outside the gene matches: 12. CDR1 and CDR2 (germline): LNHDA, SQIVND (reference sequence). The CDR3 extends over 17 amino acids. CDR3 DNA: TGTGCCAGTAGTCCCCGGGGTGACAGGGGTCCGAACACTGAAGCTTTCTTT. Its translation: CASSPRGDRGPNTEAFF.

The V call is TRBV2, the J call TRBJ1-5; D is unclear. V was cut by 2 bases and J by 6 bases, with 11 bases left in between. The CDR3 consists of 14 residues. Germline CDR1 SNHLY, CDR2 FYNNEI. In DNA, the CDR3 is TGTGCCAGCAGTGAAAGGAGTCGCGGTCAGCCCCAGCATTTT. This sequence encodes CASSERSRGQPQHF.

This chain uses TRBV29-1 with TRBJ2-1, with D uncertain. From germline, CDR1 is SQVTM and CDR2 ANQGSEA. This CDR3 is built from 10 residues. Trimming cost V 1 base and J 14 bases, with 9 bases left between them. The CDR3 coding sequence is TGCAGCGTTGAAGCCGCGACAAAGTTCTTC. It codes for CSVEAATKFF.

V usage is TRBV27 and J usage is TRBJ2-5; weak D call: TRBD1 (6 bases). The V and J ends lost 2 bases and 9 bases respectively, with 16 bases between them. CDR1 is MNHEY, CDR2 SMNVEV, per germline (reference sequence). This CDR3 comprises 14 residues. As DNA, the CDR3 is TGTGCCAGCAGTTTAAGTGGGGGCCCGAAGGCCCAGTACTTC. Translated, it gives CASSLSGGPKAQYF.

This clone was counted between two and nine times. The chain uses TRBV21-1 and TRBJ1-5. TRBV21-1 constitutes a pseudogene. This CDR3 is built from 17 residues. In DNA, the CDR3 is TGTGCCAGCAGCAAAGGGAGGGCCAGGGCGAGCAATCAGCCCCAGCATTTT. Protein product: CASSKGRARASNQPQHF.

The chain carries TRBV19 and TRBJ2-3; TRBD2 is a possible D gene (5 bases). V shed 6 bases and J shed 2 bases, with 12 bases lying between them. In germline, CDR1 is LNHDA, CDR2 SQIVND (reference sequence). The CDR3 covers 14 residues. The CDR3 region is CASSISGNTDTQYF. CDR3 DNA sequence: TGTGCCAGTAGCATAAGCGGCAACACAGATACGCAGTATTTT. Together with reference TRBV19 and TRBJ2-3, the CDR3 gives the full variable domain: DGGITQSPKYLFRKEGQNVTLSCEQNLNHDAMYWYRQDPGQGLRLIYYSQIVNDFQKGDIAEGYSVSREKKESFPLTVTSAQKNPTAFYLCASSISGNTDTQYFGPGTRLTVL.

The gene calls are TRBV4-1 and TRBJ1-2; no firm D call. Trimming shortened V by 1 base and J by 7 bases, and 19 bases separated the two germline ends. CDR3 length: 16 residues. The germline gives CDR1 MGHRA, CDR2 YSYEKL. The CDR3 protein is CASSQGVTTMGSGYTF. In DNA, the CDR3 is TGCGCCAGCAGCCAAGGTGTAACGACGATGGGGAGTGGCTACACCTTC.

The gene calls are TRBV7-3 and TRBJ2-7; D not resolved. V lost 2 bases and J 8 bases, leaving 13 bases between the germline ends. Germline loops: CDR1 SGHTA, CDR2 FQGTGA. The CDR3 runs to 13 residues. CDR3 sequence (DNA): TGTGCCAGCAGCTTATCTCCCACAATGCAGCAGTACTTC. Its translation is CASSLSPTMQQYF.

V is TRBV7-2 and J is TRBJ2-1, with TRBD2 matching 12 bases. Germline V gives CDR1 SGHTA, CDR2 FQGNSA. Trimming cost V 10 bases and J 7 bases; bases outside gene matches: 5. The CDR3 is made up of 13 amino acids. In nucleotides, the CDR3 is TGTGCCACCGGGACTAGCGGGCTAAATGAGCAGTTCTTC. It codes for CATGTSGLNEQFF.

The rearrangement links TRBV10-3 to TRBJ2-3; D is perhaps TRBD2 (6 bases). The CDR3 is made up of 12 amino acids. Germline V gives CDR1 ENHRY, CDR2 SYGVKD. The germline V and J ends were trimmed by 4 bases and 9 bases, with 11 bases remaining between them. CDR3: CAISAGDGTQYF. Here the CDR3 DNA reads TGTGCCATCAGTGCGGGGGACGGGACGCAGTATTTT.

J is TRBJ2-7 and V is TRBV30; TRBD1 matches 8 bases. The CDR3 has 15 residues. Trimming at V came to 3 bases and at J to 0 bases, leaving 7 bases not matched to a gene. CDR1 GTSNPN and CDR2 SVGIG come from the germline V gene (reference sequence). The chain's CDR3 is CAWSPGQGPSYEQYV. The CDR3 bases are TGTGCCTGGAGCCCAGGACAGGGACCCTCCTACGAGCAGTACGTC.

This chain uses TRBV5-4 with TRBJ1-4; 8 bases are shared with TRBD1. J lost 5 bases, V lost 4 bases, and 13 bases had no gene match. Germline V lookup: CDR1 SGHNT, CDR2 YYREEE (reference sequence). The CDR3 spans 17 residues. The CDR3 spells CASSAGQGAVLNEKLFF. CDR3 bases: TGTGCCAGCAGCGCCGGGCAGGGGGCTGTCTTGAATGAAAAACTGTTTTTT.

The gene calls are TRBV28 and TRBJ1-5; D is uncertain. Germline V CDR1 and CDR2: MDHEN, SYDVKM. V gave up 6 bases and J gave up 3 bases, with 9 bases separating them. CDR3 length: 13 residues. Here the CDR3 reads CASRGADNQPQHF. The CDR3 region has the DNA TGTGCCAGCAGGGGAGCGGACAATCAGCCCCAGCATTTT.

The chain combines TRBV19 with TRBJ2-5; tentatively, D is TRBD2 (7 bases). Trimming cost V 3 bases and J 4 bases, with 18 bases left between them. The CDR3 spans 16 residues. Per germline, CDR1 LNHDA and CDR2 SQIVND (reference sequence). CDR3 protein: CASSIGRGARIETQYF. For the CDR3, the DNA is TGTGCCAGTAGTATTGGACGGGGGGCCCGAATAGAGACCCAGTACTTC.

The chain recombines TRBV5-1 with TRBJ2-5; TRBD2 aligns across 8 bases. There are 16 residues in the CDR3. Trimming took 3 bases from V and 2 from J; bases not matched to a gene: 9. Germline CDR1 and CDR2: SGHRS and YFSETQ. Here the CDR3 reads CASSSGLAEIQETQYF. CDR3 sequence (DNA): TGCGCCAGCAGCTCCGGACTAGCTGAGATTCAAGAGACCCAGTACTTC.

The V gene is TRBV19, the J gene TRBJ2-5; TRBD2 aligns across 7 bases. The CDR3 has 14 residues. Trimming at V came to 5 bases and at J to 1 base, leaving 4 bases not matched to a gene. From germline, CDR1 is LNHDA and CDR2 SQIVND (reference sequence). The CDR3 protein is CASSLGLSQETQYF. CDR3 nucleotides: TGTGCCAGTAGTTTGGGACTATCCCAAGAGACCCAGTACTTC.